Following are 12 T cell receptor beta chains from one sample sequenced in a study of cytomegalovirus exposure and HLA in healthy donors (dated by TCRdb to 2017 to 2019). Libraries came from the immunoSEQ multiplex PCR assay. For the multiplex PCR, a mixture combining 60 forward primers for TCR Vbeta segments and 13 reverse primers for TCR Jbeta segments was used. The clones in this table, taken by TCRdb from immuneACCESS, are in-frame only. Not every clone is retained; where verified, under half of the shortfall comes from an unresolved V gene, and the cause of the rest is unknown. Recorded for this sample are fewer than 140,000 clones; roughly 71% of them occurred a single time. The ten top clones hold around 3% of the sample. The sample taken for sequencing was PBMCs. The receptors stem from a male donor in good health and CMV-seropositive.

The chain combines TRBV7-2 with TRBJ1-1; tentative D call: TRBD1 (5 bases). CDR1 SGHTA and CDR2 FQGNSA come from the germline V gene. This CDR3 region has 14 residues. V lost 4 bases and J 9 bases, leaving 18 bases between the germline ends. The CDR3 bases are TGTGCCAGCAGCTCCGTCACAGGAAGTAAAAAAGCTTTCTTT. Its protein product is CASSSVTGSKKAFF.

The chain links TRBV28 to TRBJ1-3; 9 bases line up with TRBD1. In germline, CDR1 is MDHEN, CDR2 SYDVKM. J gave up 2 bases and V 8 bases, and 10 bases lay outside the gene matches. CDR3 length: 16 amino acids. The CDR3 DNA reads as TGTGCCAGCGGTGGGGGACAGGGAAGGGCTGGAAACACCATATATTTT. Protein product: CASGGGQGRAGNTIYF.

V gene TRBV18 combines with J gene TRBJ2-1, with TRBD1 as a possible D gene (5 bases). Germline V CDR1 and CDR2: KGHSH, LQKENI. Deletions cut 1 base from V and 4 bases from J, with 5 bases between. CDR3 size: 13 residues. In DNA, the CDR3 is TGTGCCAGCTCACCACGACAGTACAATGAGCAGTTCTTC. Its translation is CASSPRQYNEQFF.

The genes are TRBV19 and TRBJ2-1, with D perhaps TRBD2 (5 bases). The germline gives CDR1 LNHDA, CDR2 SQIVND (reference sequence). V lost 0 bases to trimming and J lost 6 bases, with 12 bases between them. CDR3 length: 15 residues. The CDR3 loop reads CASSIDREVANEQFF. In DNA, the CDR3 is TGTGCCAGTAGTATAGACCGGGAAGTTGCCAATGAGCAGTTCTTC. The full variable domain, with the rest looked up from reference TRBV19 and TRBJ2-1, is DGGITQSPKYLFRKEGQNVTLSCEQNLNHDAMYWYRQDPGQGLRLIYYSQIVNDFQKGDIAEGYSVSREKKESFPLTVTSAQKNPTAFYLCASSIDREVANEQFFGPGTRLTVL.

This chain connects TRBV28 to TRBJ1-5, with no clear D. Germline V gene sequence: CDR1 MDHEN, CDR2 SYDVKM. The CDR3 runs to 13 residues. V lost 10 bases and J 1 base, leaving 11 bases between the germline ends. The chain's CDR3 is CAIYGGSNQPQHF. The CDR3 coding sequence is TGTGCCATCTATGGAGGGAGCAATCAGCCCCAGCATTTT.

V and J are TRBV28 and TRBJ2-7; TRBD2 might be the D (5 bases). The CDR3 length is 15 residues. CDR1 is MDHEN and CDR2 is SYDVKM in the germline V gene. Trimming shortened V by 6 bases and J by 3 bases, and 18 bases separated the two germline ends. In nucleotides, the CDR3 is TGTGCCAGCAGGCTCCGACGGAGGCGAGACTACGAGCAGTACTTC. This encodes CASRLRRRRDYEQYF.

The V gene is TRBV7-2, the J gene TRBJ2-1; 7 positions agree with TRBD1. With 5 bases clipped from V and 6 bases from J, the junction kept 13 bases outside the gene matches. CDR1 and CDR2 from the germline V gene are SGHTA and FQGNSA. This CDR3 comprises 16 residues. In DNA form, the CDR3 reads TGTGCCAGCAGCCTACAGGGGCCGCAGCAATCCAATGAGCAGTTCTTC. This gives the protein CASSLQGPQQSNEQFF. The variable domain in full, with the rest retrieved from reference TRBV7-2 and TRBJ2-1, is GAGVSQSPSNKVTEKGKDVELRCDPISGHTALYWYRQSLGQGLEFLIYFQGNSAPDKSGLPSDRFSAERTGGSVSTLTIQRTQQEDSAVYLCASSLQGPQQSNEQFFGPGTRLTVL.

The V call is TRBV2, the J call TRBJ1-5; D is unclear. This CDR3 contains 13 residues. Germline V gives CDR1 SNHLY, CDR2 FYNNEI. The ends were cut back, 7 bases at V and 4 bases at J, with 11 bases in the middle. The CDR3 region is CASNVQANQPQHF. In DNA form, the CDR3 reads TGTGCCAGCAACGTCCAGGCTAATCAGCCCCAGCATTTT.

The chain links TRBV7-9 to TRBJ1-2, with TRBD1 matching 7 bases. From germline, CDR1 is SEHNR and CDR2 FQNEAQ (reference sequence). This CDR3 is built from 15 residues. V trimming: 2 bases; J trimming: 7 bases; junction bases outside the gene matches: 10. In DNA form, the CDR3 reads TGTGCCAGCAGCTTATTATTCGGGGCAGGGGGTGGCTACACCTTC. Translation gives CASSLLFGAGGGYTF.

CDR3 sequence reads: CAISASGANEQYF. Written as DNA, the CDR3 is TGTGCCATCAGTGCTAGCGGGGCTAACGAGCAGTACTTC. The J gene is TRBJ2-7, the V gene TRBV10-3; TRBD2 agrees at 9 bases. Germline V gene data show CDR1 as ENHRY and CDR2 as SYGVKD. The ends lost 4 bases at V and 5 bases at J; junction bases unmatched: 3. The CDR3 has 13 residues.

Regarding this clone: Other DNA sequences of this sample code for an identical CDR3. The CDR3 bases are TGCGCCAGCAGCTCCAACTACGAGCAGTACTTC. The encoded protein is CASSSNYEQYF. This sequence joins TRBV4-1 and TRBJ2-7; D remains unclear. The ends were cut back, 5 bases at V and 3 bases at J, with 5 bases in the middle. The length of the CDR3 is 11 residues. Per germline, CDR1 MGHRA and CDR2 YSYEKL.

The rearrangement uses TRBV7-2 and TRBJ1-1; no clear D gene. CDR3 size: 15 residues. V lost 0 bases, J lost 0 bases, and 8 bases lay in between. Per germline, CDR1 SGHTA and CDR2 FQGNSA. This chain's CDR3 is CASSLASGLNTEAFF. The CDR3 coding sequence is TGTGCCAGCAGCTTAGCGTCGGGATTGAACACTGAAGCTTTCTTT.